Listed below are T cell receptor beta chains from one sample, sequenced in a study of blood T cell repertoires in COVID-19. This table comes from immunoSEQ multiplex PCR, and its TCRdb copy is limited to in-frame clones, with some not included. The data contain 130,000 to 150,000 clones, about 80% of them singletons. The sample comprised PBMCs or T cells enriched from blood (not recorded which). The receptors derive from a middle-aged man who had recovered from COVID-19. CDR3s include the opening cysteine and the closing phenylalanine or tryptophan. D genes are given only for firm matches. The size field is filled for only some rows; it gives once, few, many or a size class.

TRBD1 | TRBJ2-5 | TRBV20-1 | 15 | . | CSASERDSRGETQYF | TGCAGTGCTAGTGAACGGGACAGCCGGGGAGAGACCCAGTACTTC
. | TRBJ1-6 | TRBV7-9 | 15 | . | CASSLDSSYNSPLHF | TGTGCCAGCAGCTTAGATAGCTCCTATAATTCACCCCTCCACTTT
TRBD1 | TRBJ1-1 | TRBV10-3 | 12 | . | CATGQGRTEAFF | TGTGCCACCGGACAGGGGAGGACTGAAGCTTTCTTT
. | TRBJ1-6 | TRBV21-1 | 19 | . | CASSKILGRQAVYNSPLHF | TGTGCCAGCAGCAAAATTTTAGGGAGACAGGCCGTTTATAATTCACCCCTCCACTTT
. | TRBJ2-1 | TRBV6-2/TRBV6-3 | 15 | . | CASSYRDKTYNEQFF | TGTGCCAGCAGTTACAGGGACAAGACCTACAATGAGCAGTTCTTC
. | TRBJ1-1 | TRBV6-1 | 13 | . | CASSEVRGIGAFF | TGTGCCAGCAGTGAAGTTCGGGGAATTGGGGCTTTCTTT
. | TRBJ2-3 | TRBV9 | 12 | . | CASSGRGDTQYF | TGTGCCAGCAGCGGGCGGGGCGATACGCAGTATTTT
TRBD1 | TRBJ1-2 | TRBV3-1/TRBV3-2 | 14 | . | CASKMDRGLDGYTF | TGTGCCAGCAAAATGGACAGGGGGCTTGATGGCTACACCTTC
TRBD1 | TRBJ2-2 | TRBV7-2 | 17 | few | CASSLDWDRGNTGELFF | TGTGCCAGCAGCTTAGATTGGGACAGGGGAAACACCGGGGAGCTGTTTTTT
TRBD1 | TRBJ1-2 | TRBV29-1 | 15 | . | CSVEVGGTGKYGYTF | TGCAGCGTTGAAGTAGGCGGGACAGGGAAATATGGCTACACCTTC
TRBD1 | TRBJ2-7 | TRBV4-3 | 15 | . | CASSRGQGDSYEQYF | TGCGCCAGCAGCCGTGGACAGGGGGACTCCTACGAGCAGTACTTC
. | TRBJ2-2 | TRBV12-3/TRBV12-4 | 12 | . | CASSSLAGELFF | TGTGCCAGCAGTTCCCTAGCGGGGGAGCTGTTTTTT
. | TRBJ2-7 | TRBV2 | 12 | . | CASSYETYEQYF | TGTGCCAGCAGTTACGAGACCTACGAGCAGTACTTC
. | TRBJ1-1 | TRBV5-8 | 14 | . | CASSLLLPNTEAFF | TGTGCCAGCAGCTTGCTACTGCCGAACACTGAAGCTTTCTTT
TRBD2 | TRBJ2-1 | TRBV6-2/TRBV6-3 | 18 | . | CASSWQAGVPSSYNEQFF | TGTGCCAGCAGTTGGCAAGCGGGGGTCCCGAGCTCCTACAATGAGCAGTTCTTC
TRBD1 | TRBJ2-7 | TRBV10-3 | 15 | . | CAISSPGQGLYEQYF | TGTGCCATCAGTTCACCGGGACAGGGTCTATACGAGCAGTACTTC
. | TRBJ2-7 | TRBV5-6 | 13 | few | CASSFNRYYEQYF | TGTGCCAGCAGCTTTAACCGGTACTACGAGCAGTACTTC
. | TRBJ2-1 | TRBV25-1 | 12 | . | CASRSYRQEQFF | TGTGCCAGCAGGTCCTACAGGCAGGAGCAGTTCTTC
TRBD2 | TRBJ2-1 | TRBV5-6 | 17 | . | CASSLVVAGASYNEQFF | TGTGCCAGCAGCTTGGTGGTAGCGGGGGCCTCCTACAATGAGCAGTTCTTC
TRBD1 | TRBJ2-7 | TRBV5-6 | 13 | once | CASSFRDRSEQYF | TGTGCCAGCAGCTTCCGGGACAGGTCCGAGCAGTACTTC
. | TRBJ1-1 | TRBV5-1 | 12 | . | CASSKPDSEAFF | TGCGCCAGCAGCAAACCTGACAGTGAAGCTTTCTTT
TRBD1 | TRBJ1-4 | TRBV7-6 | 20 | . | CASSLVPFPGQGAKGEKLFF | TGTGCCAGCAGCTTAGTTCCTTTTCCGGGACAGGGGGCGAAAGGAGAAAAACTGTTTTTT
. | TRBJ2-3 | TRBV7-9 | 16 | . | CASRATAGQRTDTQYF | TGTGCCAGCAGGGCTACCGCGGGACAGCGCACAGATACGCAGTATTTT
. | TRBJ1-2 | TRBV2 | 13 | . | CASSVDSNYGYTF | TGTGCCAGCAGTGTGGACAGCAACTATGGCTACACCTTC
TRBD1 | TRBJ2-2 | TRBV6-6 | 15 | . | CASRDRQGNTGELFF | TGTGCCAGCAGAGATAGACAGGGAAACACCGGGGAGCTGTTTTTT
. | TRBJ1-3 | TRBV5-1 | 15 | . | CASSLVGGSGNTIYF | TGCGCCAGCAGCTTGGTGGGGGGCTCTGGAAACACCATATATTTT
TRBD1 | TRBJ1-4 | TRBV6-5 | 13 | . | CASTRTGQEKLFF | TGTGCCAGCACAAGGACAGGGCAAGAAAAACTGTTTTTT
. | TRBJ1-1 | TRBV10-3 | 13 | . | CAISGTVNTEAFF | TGTGCCATCAGTGGGACAGTAAACACTGAAGCTTTCTTT
. | TRBJ2-3 | TRBV5-1 | 12 | . | CASRESTDTQYF | TGCGCCAGCAGAGAGAGTACAGATACGCAGTATTTT
TRBD1 | TRBJ2-5 | TRBV7-8 | 17 | . | CASSLGTGTGGSETQYF | TGTGCCAGCAGCTTAGGGACCGGGACAGGGGGCTCGGAGACCCAGTACTTC